These 26 T cell receptor beta chains were sequenced from one sample in a study of blood T cell repertoires in COVID-19. Repertoires were generated with immunoSEQ multiplex PCR, while TCRdb's copy carries only in-frame clones and drops some. Of 150,000 to 200,000 clones in the sample, around nine tenths were seen once. Sequenced material: peripheral blood. Every receptor here comes from a man aged 40-49 years with acute or convalescent COVID-19.

The DNA of the CDR3 is TGTGCCAGCAGCTTAGAGAGGGGCACAGATACGCAGTATTTT. Its protein is CASSLERGTDTQYF. V and J are TRBV11-3 and TRBJ2-3, with D perhaps matching TRBD2 (5 bases). CDR3 size: 14 residues. V lost 0 bases, J lost 1 base, and 5 bases lay in between. CDR1 is SGHNT and CDR2 is YENEEA in the germline V gene.

V and J are TRBV25-1 and TRBJ2-7; 7 bases fit TRBD1. This CDR3 region has 15 residues. The germline V gene encodes CDR1 MGHDK and CDR2 SYGVNS. The V and J ends lost 4 bases and 6 bases, in that order; junction bases with no gene match: 12. The DNA of the CDR3 is TGTGCCAGCAGTGCCTCGAGGGGACAGCAATCCGAGCAGTACTTC. Translation: CASSASRGQQSEQYF.

This clone was seen just once. This chain links TRBV7-9 with TRBJ1-6; TRBD1 is a possible D gene (6 bases). CDR1 and CDR2 (germline): SEHNR, FQNEAQ (reference sequence). This CDR3 has 16 amino acids. V was shortened by 5 bases and J by 10 bases, with 21 bases between the two germline ends. CDR3 residues: CASSLGGGSVGSPLHF. The CDR3 DNA sequence: TGTGCCAGCAGCCTGGGAGGGGGGTCTGTGGGATCACCCCTCCACTTT.

CDR3 DNA sequence: TGTGCCAGCAGCTTGAATTTTAGGGGGTCGAACACCGGGGAGCTGTTTTTT. Residues: CASSLNFRGSNTGELFF. This chain links TRBV5-5 with TRBJ2-2; possibly TRBD1 for D (6 bases). This CDR3 contains 17 residues. V was shortened by 1 base and J by 0 bases, with 13 bases between the two germline ends. The germline V gene encodes CDR1 SGHKS and CDR2 YYEKEE (reference sequence). Full variable domain (missing parts from reference TRBV5-5 and TRBJ2-2): DAGVTQSPTHLIKTRGQQVTLRCSPISGHKSVSWYQQVLGQGPQFIFQYYEKEERGRGNFPDRFSARQFPNYSSELNVNALLLGDSALYLCASSLNFRGSNTGELFFGEGSRLTVL.

This clone has just one count. V and J are TRBV5-1 and TRBJ2-3, with 8 bases lining up with TRBD2. The germline CDR1 and CDR2 sequences are SGHRS and YFSETQ. The V and J ends lost 3 bases and 0 bases, in that order; junction bases with no gene match: 18. There are 20 residues in the CDR3. CDR3 DNA sequence: TGCGCCAGCAGCTCCCCCGGAGGGCGGGGGGCCATGGTTAGCACAGATACGCAGTATTTT. Protein: CASSSPGGRGAMVSTDTQYF.

This chain uses TRBV19 with TRBJ2-3, with 12 bases aligning to TRBD2. This CDR3 has 14 amino acids. Trimming cost V 5 bases and J 8 bases; bases outside gene matches: 5. From germline, CDR1 is LNHDA and CDR2 SQIVND (reference sequence). CDR3 in DNA: TGTGCCAGTAGTCCGCGGACTAGCGGGGCTACGCAGTATTTT. It codes for CASSPRTSGATQYF.

The CDR3 DNA reads TGTGCCAGCTCACCACCCTCTAGCGGTAGCTCCTACAATGAGCAGTTCTTC. This sequence encodes CASSPPSSGSSYNEQFF. The rearrangement links TRBV18 to TRBJ2-1; 7 bases agree with TRBD2. This CDR3 region has 17 residues. Losses at the gene ends were 0 bases for V and 0 bases for J; bases not matched to a gene: 5. CDR1 and CDR2 from the germline V gene are KGHSH and LQKENI.

This sequence joins TRBV5-6 and TRBJ2-3, with TRBD1 matching 10 bases. The V gene end was trimmed by 5 bases and the J gene end by 3 bases; junction bases not matched to a gene: 6. The length of the CDR3 is 15 residues. Germline assignment: CDR1 SGHDT and CDR2 YYEEEE. In DNA form, the CDR3 reads TGTGCCAGCAGTACCGGGACAGGGGTAACAGATACGCAGTATTTT. Translated, it gives CASSTGTGVTDTQYF.

The chain has TRBV5-1 and TRBJ2-5; the D is unclear. V was pared by 0 bases and J by 4 bases, with 7 bases between. There are 13 residues in the CDR3. Germline V gives CDR1 SGHRS, CDR2 YFSETQ. CDR3 nucleotide sequence: TGCGCCAGCAGCTTGGGACTCCGAGAGACCCAGTACTTC. As protein: CASSLGLRETQYF.

With regard to this clone: Germline and junction disagree at one end, which may indicate a read error. The rearrangement joins TRBV5-6 to TRBJ1-2; the match to TRBD1 covers 9 bases. This CDR3 contains 16 residues. Germline V gene lookup returns CDR1 SGHDT and CDR2 YYEEEE. The CDR3 DNA is TGTGCCAGCAGTTTGGAGGAGGGACAGGGAATCTATGGCTACACCTTC. This encodes CASSLEEGQGIYGYTF.

This clone is a singleton in its sample. This chain joins TRBV24-1 and TRBJ2-2; 15 nucleotides match TRBD2. Trimming cost V 3 bases and J 5 bases; bases outside gene matches: 9. Germline V gene data show CDR1 as KGHDR and CDR2 as SFDVKD. The CDR3 runs 19 residues. DNA for the CDR3: TGTGCCACCAGTGATGCCGGGACTAGCGGGGGGCGGGGAACCGGGGAGCTGTTTTTT. It specifies CATSDAGTSGGRGTGELFF.

As concerns this clone: Germline is not matched at one junction end, which may reflect a read error. This sequence joins TRBV4-3 and TRBJ2-7, with 9 positions matching TRBD1. This CDR3 region has 10 residues. CDR1 is LGHNA, CDR2 YSLEER, per germline. CDR3 residues: CASSPRDRAF. Written as DNA, the CDR3 is TGCGCCAGCAGCCCCCGGGACAGGGCCTTC.

V usage is TRBV29-1 and J usage is TRBJ1-2, with no clear D. V shed 0 bases and J shed 4 bases, with 9 bases lying between them. The germline V gene encodes CDR1 SQVTM and CDR2 ANQGSEA. The CDR3 length is 13 residues. CDR3 DNA: TGCAGCGTTGAAGATTACACTAGCTATGGCTACACCTTC. Its translation is CSVEDYTSYGYTF.

The gene calls are TRBV3-1 (or the pseudogene TRBV3-2) and TRBJ2-5; 8 bases align to TRBD1. Germline V gives CDR1 LGHDT, CDR2 YNNKEL (reference sequence). This CDR3 region has 16 residues. V was pared by 1 base and J by 4 bases, with 8 bases of the junction left unmatched. The CDR3 DNA is TGTGCCAGCAGCCAAGGGCAGGGGGCGCGGAGAGAGACCCAGTACTTC. Protein product: CASSQGQGARRETQYF.

The chain joins TRBV7-2 to TRBJ1-6; TRBD1 matches 7 bases. This CDR3 has 14 residues. CDR1 is SGHTA, CDR2 FQGNSA, per germline. Trimming at V came to 4 bases and at J to 9 bases, leaving 6 bases not matched to a gene. CDR3 DNA: TGTGCCAGCAGCTCCGGGACAGATAGTTCACCCCTCCACTTT. It encodes CASSSGTDSSPLHF.

The chain has TRBV7-2 and TRBJ2-3; 9 bases line up with TRBD2. Germline V lookup: CDR1 SGHTA, CDR2 FQGNSA. This CDR3 contains 17 residues. The trim removed 5 bases at V and 2 bases at J, leaving 11 bases unmatched. The CDR3 region is CASSHTERGDYTDTQYF. The CDR3 bases are TGTGCCAGCAGCCATACGGAGCGGGGGGACTACACAGATACGCAGTATTTT.

V is TRBV10-3 and J is TRBJ1-2, with 8 bases identical to TRBD1. The V gene's germline CDR1 is ENHRY and CDR2 SYGVKD. Trimming at V came to 0 bases and at J to 8 bases, leaving 5 bases not matched to a gene. CDR3 length equals 14 residues. CDR3 region: CAISESSQGVGYTF. The DNA for the CDR3 is TGTGCCATCAGTGAGTCCTCACAGGGGGTCGGCTACACCTTC.

The V and J genes are TRBV2 and TRBJ2-5; TRBD2 might be the D (7 bases). From germline, CDR1 is SNHLY and CDR2 FYNNEI. The CDR3 runs to 15 residues. Trimming pared 3 bases from V and 1 base from J, leaving 12 bases between. The CDR3, as DNA: TGTGCCAGCAGTGATGCGCGGGGGCCCCAAGAGACCCAGTACTTC. Translating gives CASSDARGPQETQYF.

The chain has TRBV27 and TRBJ1-2; a weak D match, TRBD1 (6 bases). The CDR3 is 13 residues long. V was clipped by 5 bases and J by 8 bases, with 15 bases between them. Per the germline V gene, CDR1 is MNHEY and CDR2 is SMNVEV (reference sequence). CDR3 DNA: TGTGCCAGCAGTCACCCTACAGGGAACGGCTACACCTTC. Amino acid sequence: CASSHPTGNGYTF.

Only one count was recorded for this clone. The chain uses TRBV6-2 or TRBV6-3 and TRBJ1-5; 7 nucleotides match TRBD1. Germline V lookup: CDR1 MNHEY, CDR2 SVGEGT. The CDR3 has 14 residues. With V trimmed by 4 bases and J by 5 bases, 5 bases remained unmatched. The CDR3 loop reads CASSSRGFDQPQHF. Written as DNA, the CDR3 is TGTGCCAGCAGTTCCAGGGGGTTTGATCAGCCCCAGCATTTT.

The V and J genes are TRBV30 and TRBJ1-1; the D gene is possibly TRBD1 (6 bases). Germline V CDR1 and CDR2: GTSNPN, SVGIG (reference sequence). This CDR3 has 15 residues. Trimming stripped 8 bases from V and 11 bases from J, with 30 bases between. This chain's CDR3 is CARVKTGSRRSEAFF. CDR3 coding DNA: TGTGCCCGGGTGAAAACAGGGTCACGGCGGTCGGAGGCTTTCTTT.

This chain connects TRBV7-8 to TRBJ2-3; D is possibly TRBD2 (6 bases). Trimming left V 1 base short and J 2 bases short, with 13 bases between. In germline, CDR1 is SGHVS, CDR2 FQNEAQ. This CDR3 spans 16 amino acids. For the CDR3, the DNA is TGTGCCAGCAGCTTAGATGTTGGGGGGTTCACAGATACGCAGTATTTT. Translation gives CASSLDVGGFTDTQYF. Full variable domain (remainder filled in from reference TRBV7-8 and TRBJ2-3): GAGVSQSPRYKVAKRGQDVALRCDPISGHVSLFWYQQALGQGPEFLTYFQNEAQLDKSGLPSDRFFAERPEGSVSTLKIQRTQQEDSAVYLCASSLDVGGFTDTQYFGPGTRLTVL.

The rearrangement uses TRBV7-8 and TRBJ1-2; tentative D call: TRBD1 (6 bases). Per the germline V gene, CDR1 is SGHVS and CDR2 is FQNEAQ. The CDR3 covers 14 residues. Trimming took 6 bases from V and 2 from J, leaving 13 bases between them. The DNA for the CDR3 is TGTGCCAGCAGTAACTACAGGGAAAACTATGGCTACACCTTC. Its protein product is CASSNYRENYGYTF.

The chain is built from TRBV24-1 and TRBJ1-1, with TRBD1 as a possible D gene (5 bases). From germline, CDR1 is KGHDR and CDR2 SFDVKD. The V and J ends lost 11 bases and 1 base respectively, with 19 bases between them. The CDR3 contains 15 residues. CDR3 region: CAIPPEEGSNTEAFF. Written as DNA, the CDR3 is TGTGCCATCCCACCGGAGGAGGGGTCGAACACTGAAGCTTTCTTT.

This clone was counted once. This chain joins TRBV28 and TRBJ1-2, with TRBD1 as a possible D gene (5 bases). The CDR3 runs 14 residues. The ends were cut back, 5 bases at V and 4 bases at J, with 14 bases in the middle. In germline, CDR1 is MDHEN, CDR2 SYDVKM. Here the CDR3 reads CASSPYRTLYGYTF. Written as DNA, the CDR3 is TGTGCCAGCAGTCCATACAGGACCCTCTATGGCTACACCTTC.

This chain links TRBV11-2 with TRBJ1-2; 7 bases are a match to TRBD1. The CDR3 runs 15 residues. Trimming cost V 5 bases and J 5 bases; bases outside gene matches: 11. From germline, CDR1 is SGHAT and CDR2 FQNNGV. CDR3 DNA sequence: TGTGCCAGCAGCGCGACAGGGCTGGTAGGGTATGGCTACACCTTC. Its protein is CASSATGLVGYGYTF.